This T cell receptor beta chain derives from a study of vaccination effects on CD4 cells after COVID-19. Germline-derived CDR1 and CDR2 are KGHSH and LQKENI. The CDR3 is 15 residues long. The trim removed 3 bases at V and 7 bases at J, leaving 7 bases unmatched. The data were produced by immunoSEQ multiplex PCR, yet TCRdb's version contains in-frame clones alone and is incomplete. The sample has approximately 24,000 clones; 65% to 80% are singletons. A word on this clone: Its antigen is not identified.

Sequencing in the ViraFEST assay came after antigen-specific CD4+ T cells had been expanded with viral peptide pools, which were used to stimulate PBMC. The culture ran for roughly 10 days before CD4+ T cells were isolated. Testing of the vaccine recipients showed negative nucleocapsid antibodies and no prior SARS-CoV-2 infection. General observations from the study: Marked clonal contraction was seen in infection- and vaccine-induced clones late after vaccination.

The source is a human donor who received a COVID-19 vaccine. The chain recombines TRBV18 with TRBJ1-1; 11 nucleotides line up with TRBD1. Sequenced material: CD4+ T cells from PBMCs cultured with HCoV-NL63 spike peptides, taken before COVID-19 vaccination. The CDR3 DNA is TGTGCCAGCTCACCCCGGACAGGGGGCGTTCTTGAAGCTTTCTTT. Translated, it gives CASSPRTGGVLEAFF. The full variable domain, completed using reference TRBV18 and TRBJ1-1, is NAGVMQNPRHLVRRRGQEARLRCSPMKGHSHVYWYRQLPEEGLKFMVYLQKENIIDESGMPKERFSAEFPKEGPSILRIQQVVRGDSAAYFCASSPRTGGVLEAFFGQGTRLTVV.